These T cell receptor beta chains were read from a single sample in a study of PD-1 blockade in classical Hodgkin lymphoma. Clones were read by immunoSEQ multiplex PCR, and TCRdb kept only the in-frame ones, dropping some. The sample holds 64,000 or so clones, 75% to 95% seen once. Material: peripheral blood mononuclear cells (PBMCs), obtained before the fourth cycle of nivolumab. The receptors shown here come from a human donor with classical Hodgkin lymphoma. CDR3s include the opening cysteine and the closing phenylalanine or tryptophan. A D gene is named only where the DNA matches it firmly.

v_call: TRBV6-4; d_call: NA; cdr3_aa: CASSDSPSGGFPLVGYTF
v_call: TRBV2; d_call: NA; cdr3_aa: CASSPASPLWTDTQYF
v_call: TRBV4-1; d_call: TRBD1; cdr3_aa: CASSQAGDRGPFSEAFF
v_call: TRBV7-9; d_call: NA; cdr3_aa: CASSVVGETQYF
v_call: TRBV6-5; d_call: NA; cdr3_aa: CASSYGQNTEAFF
v_call: TRBV4-1; d_call: NA; cdr3_aa: CASSLGGLNEQYF
v_call: TRBV5-6; d_call: NA; cdr3_aa: CASSLRGEQFF
v_call: TRBV20-1; d_call: TRBD1; cdr3_aa: CSAPRGETQYF
v_call: TRBV19; d_call: NA; cdr3_aa: CASSIHPETQYF
v_call: TRBV21-1; d_call: NA; cdr3_aa: CASSSQGGFRVTNYGYTF
v_call: TRBV7-2; d_call: NA; cdr3_aa: CASSLDSGRDTQYF
v_call: TRBV6-6; d_call: NA; cdr3_aa: CASNPWGAGETQYF
v_call: TRBV9; d_call: NA; cdr3_aa: CASSPGGGFYEQYF
v_call: TRBV19; d_call: TRBD1; cdr3_aa: CASIGTDYEQYF
v_call: TRBV11-2; d_call: TRBD2; cdr3_aa: CASSLGTSPDDSYEQYF
v_call: TRBV30; d_call: NA; cdr3_aa: CAWSVLMETQYF
v_call: TRBV2; d_call: NA; cdr3_aa: CAIYRFSGNTIYF
v_call: TRBV27; d_call: NA; cdr3_aa: CASSLSGNTGELFF
v_call: TRBV7-2; d_call: NA; cdr3_aa: CASSSIPGRYEQYF
v_call: TRBV6-5; d_call: NA; cdr3_aa: CASSYVPLAAEYEQYF
v_call: TRBV7-9; d_call: NA; cdr3_aa: CASSPRGVEQYF
v_call: TRBV19; d_call: NA; cdr3_aa: CASSIQGLNTEAFF
v_call: TRBV12-5; d_call: TRBD1; cdr3_aa: CASGLWDWNQGARNYGYTF
v_call: TRBV28; d_call: NA; cdr3_aa: CASGGQIYTDTQYF
v_call: TRBV15; d_call: NA; cdr3_aa: CATSSLTRGPPNYGYTF
v_call: TRBV9; d_call: NA; cdr3_aa: CASSVEDGADTQYF
v_call: TRBV7-8; d_call: NA; cdr3_aa: CASRDGTPQETQYF
v_call: TRBV5-4; d_call: TRBD1; cdr3_aa: CASSSTTGVMGYTF
v_call: TRBV5-8; d_call: TRBD1; cdr3_aa: CASSLGGQASSYEQYF
v_call: TRBV23-1; d_call: NA; cdr3_aa: CATTSLRDFYNEKLFF
v_call: TRBV18; d_call: TRBD2; cdr3_aa: CASSHTGPGLAGYNEQFF
v_call: TRBV2; d_call: TRBD1; cdr3_aa: CASRWDRGETQYF
v_call: TRBV25-1; d_call: NA; cdr3_aa: CASSVRTDGYTF
v_call: TRBV19; d_call: NA; cdr3_aa: CASSRGAGVVGEQFF
v_call: TRBV7-9; d_call: TRBD1; cdr3_aa: CASSFDRGLGYTF
v_call: TRBV5-6; d_call: NA; cdr3_aa: CASSLLKGIYTEAFF
v_call: TRBV6-1; d_call: NA; cdr3_aa: CASMMTAIPYNEQFF